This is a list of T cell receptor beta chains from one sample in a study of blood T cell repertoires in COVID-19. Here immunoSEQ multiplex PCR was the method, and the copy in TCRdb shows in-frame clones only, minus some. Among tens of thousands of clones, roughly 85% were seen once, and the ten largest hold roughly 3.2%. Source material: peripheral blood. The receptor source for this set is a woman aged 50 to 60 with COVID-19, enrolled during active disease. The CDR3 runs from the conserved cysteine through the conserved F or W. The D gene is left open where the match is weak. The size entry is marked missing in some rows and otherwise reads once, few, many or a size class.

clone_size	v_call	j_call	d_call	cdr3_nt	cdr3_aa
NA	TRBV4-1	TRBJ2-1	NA	TGCGCCAGCAGCCTCAAAACTAGCTCCTACAATGAGCAGTTCTTC	CASSLKTSSYNEQFF
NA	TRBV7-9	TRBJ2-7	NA	TGTGCCAGCAGTCCCCGGAGAGGGTTAAATACCTACGAGCAGTACTTC	CASSPRRGLNTYEQYF
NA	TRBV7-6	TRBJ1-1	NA	TGTGCCAGCAGCTTGGTGGAGCTCATGAACACTGAAGCTTTCTTT	CASSLVELMNTEAFF
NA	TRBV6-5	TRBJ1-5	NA	TGTGCCAGCAGCGGCAATCAGCCCCAGCATTTT	CASSGNQPQHF
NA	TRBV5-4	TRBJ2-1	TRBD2	TGTGCCAGCAGCTTACCGGGACTAGCGGGCGACAATGAGCAGTTCTTC	CASSLPGLAGDNEQFF
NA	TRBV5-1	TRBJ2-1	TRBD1	TGCGCCAGCAGCCCCGACAGGGGTACGTATGAGCAGTTCTTC	CASSPDRGTYEQFF
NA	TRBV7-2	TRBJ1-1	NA	TGTGCCAGCAGCCCCAGGGGAACGAACACTGAAGCTTTCTTT	CASSPRGTNTEAFF
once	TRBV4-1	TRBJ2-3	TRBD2	TGCGCCAGCAGCCCGCGGGAGTTTGGGACAGATACGCAGTATTTT	CASSPREFGTDTQYF
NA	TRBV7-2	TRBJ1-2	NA	TGTGCCAGCAGACCCCGGTTGGGGGCCCGATCCTATGGCTACACCTTC	CASRPRLGARSYGYTF
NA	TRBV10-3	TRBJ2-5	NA	TGTGCCATCAGTTTGGAGGGGAGTACCCTAGGGACCCAGTACTTC	CAISLEGSTLGTQYF
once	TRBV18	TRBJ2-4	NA	TGTGCCAGCTCACCCGGAGCGTCCAAAAACATTCAGTACTTC	CASSPGASKNIQYF
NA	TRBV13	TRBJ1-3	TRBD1	TGTGCCAGCAGCCTCACCAGGGGGAGAGGAAACACCATATATTTT	CASSLTRGRGNTIYF
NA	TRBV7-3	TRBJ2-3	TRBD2	TGTGCCAGCAGGGGAATGACTAGCGGGAGTTTGAATTCGGCAGATACGCAGTATTTT	CASRGMTSGSLNSADTQYF
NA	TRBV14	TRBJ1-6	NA	TGTGCCAGCAGCCAACGGTCGGAGGGCCCCTATAATTCACCCCTCCACTTT	CASSQRSEGPYNSPLHF
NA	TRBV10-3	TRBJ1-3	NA	TGTGCCATCGCAGGCGAAGGCTCAGCTGGAAACACCATATATTTT	CAIAGEGSAGNTIYF
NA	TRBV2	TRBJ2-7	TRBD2	TGTGCCACCAAAAGAAGGGGGGGACTAGCGGGCCCTCACTCCTACGAGCAGTACTTC	CATKRRGGLAGPHSYEQYF
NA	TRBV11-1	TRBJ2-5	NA	TGTGCCAGCAGCTTACTAACGGGAGTGGGGGGGACCCAGTACTTC	CASSLLTGVGGTQYF
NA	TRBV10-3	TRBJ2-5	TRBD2	TGTGCCATCAGTGCCCGGACTAGCGGGAGGTCTGTTCAAGAGACCCAGTACTTC	CAISARTSGRSVQETQYF
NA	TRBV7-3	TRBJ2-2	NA	TGTGCCAGCAGCTTAATGGGGAGAACCGGGGAGCTGTTTTTT	CASSLMGRTGELFF
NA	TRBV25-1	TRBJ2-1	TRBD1	TGTGCCAGCAGTGAGACTGACAGGGGGCTCTACAATGAGCAGTTCTTC	CASSETDRGLYNEQFF
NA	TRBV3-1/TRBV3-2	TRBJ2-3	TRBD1	TGTGCCAGCAGCCAGACAGGGGCTGGTACAGATACGCAGTATTTT	CASSQTGAGTDTQYF
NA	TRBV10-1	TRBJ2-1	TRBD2	TGCGCCAGCAGTGAAGCGGGAGTAAGATACAATGAGCAGTTCTTC	CASSEAGVRYNEQFF
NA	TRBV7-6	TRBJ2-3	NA	TGTGCCAGCAGCCTTAGCGTCGGGACAGATACGCAGTATTTT	CASSLSVGTDTQYF
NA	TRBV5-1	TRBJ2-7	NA	TGCGCCAGCAGCTTATCCCAGGGCGAGCAGTACTTC	CASSLSQGEQYF
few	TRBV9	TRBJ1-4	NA	TGTGCCAGCAGCGTAACGGTGGGACTTAATGAAAAACTGTTTTTT	CASSVTVGLNEKLFF
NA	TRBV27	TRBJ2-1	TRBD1	TGTGCCAGCAGCTCGGACAGGAGCTCCTACAATGAGCAGTTCTTC	CASSSDRSSYNEQFF
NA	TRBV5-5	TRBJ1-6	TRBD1	TGTGCCAGCAGCAACGTACCCGGGACAGAAAATTCACCCCTCCACTTT	CASSNVPGTENSPLHF